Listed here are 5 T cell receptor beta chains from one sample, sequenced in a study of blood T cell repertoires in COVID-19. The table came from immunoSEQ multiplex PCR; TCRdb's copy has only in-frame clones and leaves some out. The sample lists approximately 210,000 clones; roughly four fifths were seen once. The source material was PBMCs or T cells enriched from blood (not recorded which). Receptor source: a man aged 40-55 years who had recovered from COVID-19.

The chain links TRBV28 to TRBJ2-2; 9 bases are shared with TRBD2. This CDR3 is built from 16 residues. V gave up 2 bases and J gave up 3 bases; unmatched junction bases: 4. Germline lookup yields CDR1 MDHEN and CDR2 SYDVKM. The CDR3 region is CASSLVAGVHTGELFF. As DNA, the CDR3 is TGTGCCAGCAGTTTAGTAGCGGGAGTTCACACCGGGGAGCTGTTTTTT.

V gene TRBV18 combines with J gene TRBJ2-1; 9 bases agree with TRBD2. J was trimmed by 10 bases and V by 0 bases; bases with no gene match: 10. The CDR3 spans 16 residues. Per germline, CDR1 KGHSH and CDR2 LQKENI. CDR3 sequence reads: CASSPPASGVLGEQFF. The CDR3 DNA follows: TGTGCCAGCTCACCACCGGCTAGCGGGGTGCTAGGAGAGCAGTTCTTC.

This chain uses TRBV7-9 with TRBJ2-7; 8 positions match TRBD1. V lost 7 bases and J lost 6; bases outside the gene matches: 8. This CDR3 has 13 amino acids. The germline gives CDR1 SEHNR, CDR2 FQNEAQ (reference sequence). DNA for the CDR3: TGTGCCAGCACCTACCAACAGGGGGGCGAGCAGTACGTC. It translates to CASTYQQGGEQYV.

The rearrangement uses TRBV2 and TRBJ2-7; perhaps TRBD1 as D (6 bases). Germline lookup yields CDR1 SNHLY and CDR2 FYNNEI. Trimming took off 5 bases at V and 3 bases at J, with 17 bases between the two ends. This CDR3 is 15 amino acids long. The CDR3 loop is CASSNSPQGRYEQYF. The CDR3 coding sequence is TGTGCCAGCAGTAATTCCCCGCAGGGGCGCTACGAGCAGTACTTC.

The DNA of the CDR3 is TGTGCCAGCAGCCCCACCCGACAGGGCAGAAACACCATATATTTT. It is translated as CASSPTRQGRNTIYF. This chain connects TRBV7-9 to TRBJ1-3; 7 bases map to TRBD1. The trim removed 5 bases at V and 5 bases at J, leaving 9 bases unmatched. Germline values: CDR1 SEHNR, CDR2 FQNEAQ (reference sequence). There are 15 residues in the CDR3.